This TCR beta chain was captured in a study of OX40 agonist ivuxolimab in advanced cancers. This clone ranks as medium-sized (0.01 to 0.1%). As yet, its antigen is unknown. TCRdb's table, derived via immunoSEQ multiplex PCR, lists solely in-frame clones and lacks some. Of approximately 5,500 clones detected, roughly three fifths appear once; the ten largest clones hold roughly 50%. Study-wide points: Among patients with partial responses at 0.1-3.0 mg/kg, clonal expansion was among the lowest. Clonal expansion from baseline to week 6 occurred in both CD4+ and CD8+ T cells.

Sequencing used CD4+ or CD8+ T cells sorted from blood, obtained in a trial of the OX40 agonist ivuxolimab. This sequence was found in an adult with an advanced solid tumor such as melanoma, head and neck, liver or kidney cancer.

The CDR3 DNA reads as TGTGCCAGCAGAGCGGGACAATCCTACGAGCAGTACTTC. Amino acid sequence: CASRAGQSYEQYF. The gene calls are TRBV7-9 and TRBJ2-7, with TRBD2 as a possible D gene (7 bases). Germline loops: CDR1 SEHNR, CDR2 FQNEAQ (reference sequence). The CDR3 consists of 13 residues. V lost 6 bases and J 1 base, leaving 10 bases between the germline ends.